This is a list of T cell receptor beta chains from one sample in a study of blood T cell repertoires in COVID-19. Here immunoSEQ multiplex PCR was the method, and the copy in TCRdb shows in-frame clones only, minus some. The data contain about 220,000 clones, 70% to 90% of them singletons. Sequencing was performed on peripheral blood. Receptors originate from a man over 45 who had recovered from COVID-19. Both conserved end residues are part of each CDR3. A D gene is named only where the DNA matches it firmly.

v_gene,d_gene,j_gene,CDR3aa,CDR3nt
TRBV19,TRBD1,TRBJ2-1,CASSSQGALMGSYNEQFF,TGTGCCAGTAGTAGCCAGGGGGCGCTTATGGGCTCCTACAATGAGCAGTTCTTC
TRBV9,TRBD1,TRBJ1-4,CASSTWTGGAGEKLFF,TGTGCCAGCAGCACATGGACAGGGGGCGCAGGTGAAAAACTGTTTTTT
TRBV5-4,TRBD1,TRBJ1-1,CASSLKRGQANTEAFF,TGTGCCAGCAGCTTGAAGAGGGGGCAAGCGAACACTGAAGCTTTCTTT
TRBV6-1,TRBD1,TRBJ1-2,CASSENRGRGGYTF,TGTGCCAGCAGTGAAAACAGGGGCCGAGGTGGCTACACCTTC
TRBV19,.,TRBJ1-4,CASRSRRDSATNEKLFF,TGTGCCAGTAGATCTAGGAGGGATTCGGCAACTAATGAAAAACTGTTTTTT
TRBV28,.,TRBJ2-5,CATTHIGRGETQYF,TGTGCCACCACCCATATAGGCAGGGGAGAGACCCAGTACTTC
TRBV27,TRBD2,TRBJ2-1,CASSPPAGGPIEQFF,TGTGCCAGCAGTCCCCCGGCGGGAGGGCCGATTGAGCAGTTCTTC
TRBV19,.,TRBJ1-5,CASTPGGGNQPQHF,TGTGCCAGTACCCCCGGCGGAGGAAATCAGCCCCAGCATTTT
TRBV27,TRBD1,TRBJ1-2,CASSPWDSGNYGYTF,TGTGCCAGCAGTCCCTGGGACAGTGGAAACTATGGCTACACCTTC
TRBV6-1,TRBD1,TRBJ1-5,CASSVRAGTGRNQPQHF,TGTGCCAGCAGTGTACGAGCCGGGACAGGCCGCAATCAGCCCCAGCATTTT
TRBV7-8,.,TRBJ2-3,CASSLRGAEYF,TGTGCCAGCAGCTTACGAGGAGCCGAATATTTT
TRBV7-9,TRBD1,TRBJ1-2,CASSPTGDGYTF,TGTGCCAGCAGCCCGACAGGGGATGGCTACACCTTC
TRBV7-2,.,TRBJ1-3,CASSAQYSGNTIYF,TGTGCCAGCAGCGCCCAGTATTCTGGAAACACCATATATTTT
TRBV5-1,.,TRBJ2-2,CASSLGHANTGELFF,TGCGCCAGCAGCTTGGGACATGCGAACACCGGGGAGCTGTTTTTT
TRBV2,.,TRBJ2-5,CASRLKTVYTSQETQYF,TGTGCCAGCAGACTAAAGACAGTCTACACATCCCAAGAGACCCAGTACTTC